One and the same sample provided the 5 T cell receptor beta chains below, sequenced in a study of T and B cells in COVID-19 patients. Blood genomic DNA input for TRB amplification was about 250-500 ng. BIOMED2 TRB-A/B primer pools were used in multiplex TRB PCR. TCRdb itself ran the multiplex PCR reads through MiXCR, one entry per CDR3 protein. This sample has 8,500 to 10,000 distinct CDR3 sequences, with around 33% found just once. Sequenced sample: blood. These receptors all stem from a human donor who had recovered from COVID-19.

This clonotype was seen only a few times. The chain uses TRBV18 and TRBJ2-7; 14 bases match TRBD2. Germline V gene data show CDR1 as KGHSH and CDR2 as LQKENI. The CDR3 has 19 residues. V lost 3 bases and J lost 0; bases outside the gene matches: 10. In DNA form, the CDR3 reads TGTGCCAGCTCACCGATCGGGACTAGCGGGGGCCGAAGCTCCTACGAGCAGTACTTC. Protein: CASSPIGTSGGRSSYEQYF.

The table lists this clonotype with a few counts. J is TRBJ2-3 and V is TRBV5-1; D gene ambiguous. Germline-derived CDR1 and CDR2 are SGHRS and YFSETQ. There are 11 residues in the CDR3. Trimming took 3 bases from V and 7 from J, leaving 6 bases between them. CDR3 residues: CASSYSNTQYF. For the CDR3, the DNA is TGCGCCAGCAGCTACTCAAATACGCAGTATTTT.

Details on this clonotype: A much larger clone sits a single nucleotide away, making a read error possible. The rearrangement uses TRBV6-5 and TRBJ1-2; 9 nucleotides line up with TRBD2. The J call may be in error: the DNA end matches TRBJ2-7 better. CDR3 length equals 14 residues. From germline, CDR1 is MNHEY and CDR2 SVGAGI. The CDR3 sequence: CASSRGLANDEQYF. DNA of the CDR3: TGTGCCAGCAGCAGAGGACTAGCGAACGATGAGCAGTACTTC.

This chain connects TRBV28 to TRBJ1-3; 8 bases match TRBD1. This CDR3 contains 16 residues. Germline V gene data show CDR1 as MDHEN and CDR2 as SYDVKM. V was clipped by 8 bases and J by 4 bases; unmatched bases: 13. This CDR3 reads CASLGTGGLGGNTIYF. CDR3 bases: TGTGCCAGCCTCGGGACAGGAGGTTTGGGAGGAAACACCATATATTTT.

This chain joins TRBV7-6 and TRBJ2-2; D not resolved. The CDR3 sequence is 12 residues long. The ends were cut back, 2 bases at V and 7 bases at J, with 5 bases in the middle. Germline values: CDR1 SGHVS, CDR2 FNYEAQ. CDR3 coding DNA: TGTGCCAGCAGCTTAATGGTCGGGGAGCTGTTTTTT. Translating it yields CASSLMVGELFF. Supplemented by reference TRBV7-6 and TRBJ2-2, the full variable domain reads GAGVSQSPRYKVTKRGQDVALRCDPISGHVSLYWYRQALGQGPEFLTYFNYEAQQDKSGLPNDRFSAERPEGSISTLTIQRTEQRDSAMYRCASSLMVGELFFGEGSRLTVL.